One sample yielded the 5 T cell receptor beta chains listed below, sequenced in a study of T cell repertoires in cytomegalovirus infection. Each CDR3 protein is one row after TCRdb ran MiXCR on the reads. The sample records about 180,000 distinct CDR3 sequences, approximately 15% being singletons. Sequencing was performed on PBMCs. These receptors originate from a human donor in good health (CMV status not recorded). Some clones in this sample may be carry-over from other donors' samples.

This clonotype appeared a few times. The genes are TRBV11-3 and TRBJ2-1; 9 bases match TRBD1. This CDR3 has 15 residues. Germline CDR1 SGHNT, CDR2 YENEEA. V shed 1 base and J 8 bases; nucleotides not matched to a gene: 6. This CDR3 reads CASSLGTGVVYEQFF. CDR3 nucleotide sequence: TGTGCCAGCAGCTTAGGGACAGGGGTTGTGTATGAGCAGTTCTTC.

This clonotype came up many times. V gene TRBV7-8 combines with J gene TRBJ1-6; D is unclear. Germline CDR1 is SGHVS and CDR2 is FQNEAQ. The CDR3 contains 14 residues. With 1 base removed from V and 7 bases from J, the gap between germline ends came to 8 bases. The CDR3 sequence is CASSLGGENSPLHF. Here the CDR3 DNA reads TGTGCCAGCAGCTTAGGGGGAGAAAATTCACCCCTCCACTTT.

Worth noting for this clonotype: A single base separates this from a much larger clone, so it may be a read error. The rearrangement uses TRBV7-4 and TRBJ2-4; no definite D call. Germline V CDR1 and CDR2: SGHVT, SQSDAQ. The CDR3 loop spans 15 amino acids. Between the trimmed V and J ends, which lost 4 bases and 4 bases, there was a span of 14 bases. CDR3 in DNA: TGTGCCAGCAGCTACCCTCAAGGTACAAAAAACATTCAGTACTTC. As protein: CASSYPQGTKNIQYF. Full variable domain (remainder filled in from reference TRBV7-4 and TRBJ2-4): GAGVSQSPRYKVAKRGRDVALRCDSISGHVTLYWYRQTLGQGSEVLTYSQSDAQRDKSGRPSGRFSAERPERSVSTLKIQRTEQGDSAVYLCASSYPQGTKNIQYFGAGTRLSVL.

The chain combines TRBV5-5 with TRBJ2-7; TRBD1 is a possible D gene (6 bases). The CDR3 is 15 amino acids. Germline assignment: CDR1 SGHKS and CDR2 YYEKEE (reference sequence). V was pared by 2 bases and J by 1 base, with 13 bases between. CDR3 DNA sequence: TGTGCCAGCAGCTTACACTGGACAGTTTCCTACGAGCAGTACTTC. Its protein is CASSLHWTVSYEQYF. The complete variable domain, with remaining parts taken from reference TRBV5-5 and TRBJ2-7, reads DAGVTQSPTHLIKTRGQQVTLRCSPISGHKSVSWYQQVLGQGPQFIFQYYEKEERGRGNFPDRFSARQFPNYSSELNVNALLLGDSALYLCASSLHWTVSYEQYFGPGTRLTVT.

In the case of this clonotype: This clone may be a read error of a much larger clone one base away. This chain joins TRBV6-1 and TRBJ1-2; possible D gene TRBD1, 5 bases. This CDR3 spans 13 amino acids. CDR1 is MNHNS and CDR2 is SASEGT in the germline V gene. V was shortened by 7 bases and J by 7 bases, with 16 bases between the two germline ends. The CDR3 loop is CASITDRSCGYTF. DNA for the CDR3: TGTGCCAGCATCACCGACAGAAGCTGTGGCTACACCTTC.